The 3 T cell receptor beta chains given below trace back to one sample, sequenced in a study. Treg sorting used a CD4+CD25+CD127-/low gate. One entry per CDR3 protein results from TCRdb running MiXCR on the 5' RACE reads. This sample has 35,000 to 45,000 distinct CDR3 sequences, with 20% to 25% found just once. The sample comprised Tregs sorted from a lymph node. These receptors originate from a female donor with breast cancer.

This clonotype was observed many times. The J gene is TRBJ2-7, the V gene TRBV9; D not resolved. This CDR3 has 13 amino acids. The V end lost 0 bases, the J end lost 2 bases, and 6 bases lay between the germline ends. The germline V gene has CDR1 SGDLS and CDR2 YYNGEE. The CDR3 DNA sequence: TGTGCCAGCAGCGTAGGGGGTCCCTACGAGCAGTACTTC. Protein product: CASSVGGPYEQYF.

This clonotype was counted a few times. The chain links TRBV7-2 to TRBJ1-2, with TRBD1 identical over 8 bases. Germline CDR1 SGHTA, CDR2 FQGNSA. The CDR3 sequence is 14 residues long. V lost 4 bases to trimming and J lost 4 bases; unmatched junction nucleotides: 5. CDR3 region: CASSSDRGPYGYTF. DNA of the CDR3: TGTGCCAGCAGCTCTGACAGGGGACCCTATGGCTACACCTTC.

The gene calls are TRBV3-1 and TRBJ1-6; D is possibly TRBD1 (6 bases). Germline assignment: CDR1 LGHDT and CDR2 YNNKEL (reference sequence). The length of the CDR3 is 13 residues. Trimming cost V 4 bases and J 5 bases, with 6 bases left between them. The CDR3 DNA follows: TGTGCCAGCAGCCGGGACAATAATTCACCCCTCCACTTT. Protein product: CASSRDNNSPLHF.